The 17 T cell receptor beta chains in this list originate from one sample, sequenced in a study of cytomegalovirus exposure and HLA in healthy donors. Using immunoSEQ multiplex PCR, the repertoire was profiled, and TCRdb retains in-frame clones only, with some absent. The table records approximately 160,000 clones, less than 90% of them present only once. The specimen was PBMCs. These receptors all stem from a young woman in good health and CMV-seropositive.

V gene TRBV27 combines with J gene TRBJ2-1; 13 bases map to TRBD2. The CDR3 is made up of 16 amino acids. CDR1 is MNHEY, CDR2 SMNVEV, per germline (reference sequence). J gave up 2 bases and V 7 bases, and 5 bases lay outside the gene matches. The CDR3 loop reads CASTLLAGGPYNEQFF. The CDR3 bases are TGTGCCAGCACCTTACTAGCGGGAGGGCCCTACAATGAGCAGTTCTTC.

This clone occurred once. The V gene is TRBV9, the J gene TRBJ1-1; D unclear. CDR1 and CDR2 from the germline V gene are SGDLS and YYNGEE. This CDR3 has 18 residues. The V gene lost 4 bases and the J gene lost 0 bases, with 22 bases spanning the gap. CDR3 in DNA: TGTGCCAGCAGCAGGAGTGATCCACTGGTCACTTTGAACACTGAAGCTTTCTTT. Residues: CASSRSDPLVTLNTEAFF.

The V call is TRBV11-2, the J call TRBJ2-7; 11 bases align to TRBD2. The length of the CDR3 is 15 residues. Germline-derived CDR1 and CDR2 are SGHAT and FQNNGV. The V gene end was trimmed by 5 bases and the J gene end by 6 bases; junction bases not matched to a gene: 9. CDR3 nucleotides: TGTGCCAGCAGCCCCTTAGCGGGAGGGCCCCGCGAGCAGTACTTC. Protein sequence: CASSPLAGGPREQYF.

The rearrangement joins TRBV4-2 to TRBJ2-3; the match to TRBD2 covers 8 bases. Germline-derived CDR1 and CDR2 are LGHNA and YNFKEQ. This CDR3 spans 17 amino acids. V was clipped by 3 bases and J by 0 bases; unmatched bases: 8. The CDR3, as DNA: TGTGCCAGCAGCCAGGGTAGCGGGGCGTGGAGCACAGATACGCAGTATTTT. It specifies CASSQGSGAWSTDTQYF.

The V call is TRBV5-6, the J call TRBJ2-6, with D possibly being TRBD2 (7 bases). V dropped 1 base and J dropped 0 bases, with 11 bases sitting between them. Germline-derived CDR1 and CDR2 are SGHDT and YYEEEE. The CDR3 extends over 17 amino acids. The CDR3 sequence: CASSLRGAGSGANVLTF. The CDR3 bases are TGTGCCAGCAGCTTGCGGGGGGCAGGCTCTGGGGCCAACGTCCTGACTTTC. Variable domain in full (rest from reference TRBV5-6 and TRBJ2-6): DAGVTQSPTHLIKTRGQQVTLRCSPKSGHDTVSWYQQALGQGPQFIFQYYEEEERQRGNFPDRFSGHQFPNYSSELNVNALLLGDSALYLCASSLRGAGSGANVLTFGAGSRLTVL.

This sequence joins TRBV5-5 and TRBJ2-7, with 11 bases identical to TRBD2. The CDR3 length is 16 residues. CDR1 SGHKS and CDR2 YYEKEE come from the germline V gene (reference sequence). Losses at the gene ends were 8 bases for V and 0 bases for J; bases not matched to a gene: 10. The CDR3: CASGLAGGHSSYEQYF. In DNA form, the CDR3 reads TGTGCCAGTGGGCTAGCGGGAGGTCACAGCTCCTACGAGCAGTACTTC.

The rearrangement links TRBV2 to TRBJ2-4; TRBD2 agrees at 13 bases. This CDR3 spans 15 amino acids. V lost 8 bases to trimming and J lost 8 bases; unmatched junction nucleotides: 9. CDR1 is SNHLY and CDR2 is FYNNEI in the germline V gene. The CDR3 sequence is CASGLAGDGAHIQYF. Here the CDR3 DNA reads TGTGCCAGCGGACTAGCGGGAGACGGGGCGCACATTCAGTACTTC.

The V gene is TRBV11-3, the J gene TRBJ2-5; D might be TRBD2 (5 bases). V lost 3 bases, J lost 5 bases, and 16 bases lay in between. The CDR3 length is 15 residues. CDR1 is SGHNT and CDR2 is YENEEA in the germline V gene. CDR3 coding DNA: TGTGCCAGCAGCTTTCTTTCCGGGGTAAGGGAGACCCAGTACTTC. Protein sequence: CASSFLSGVRETQYF.

The rearrangement joins TRBV18 to TRBJ2-3; tentative D call: TRBD2 (5 bases). The CDR3 length is 15 residues. Germline V gene sequence: CDR1 KGHSH, CDR2 LQKENI. Trimming took 6 bases from V and 4 from J, leaving 17 bases between them. The CDR3 reads CASSPSGGGADTQYF. CDR3 in DNA: TGTGCCAGCTCGCCGAGCGGAGGAGGAGCAGATACGCAGTATTTT.

The gene calls are TRBV7-8 and TRBJ2-3; D may be TRBD2 (6 bases). The V gene lost 5 bases and the J gene lost 6 bases, with 18 bases spanning the gap. The germline CDR1 and CDR2 sequences are SGHVS and FQNEAQ. The CDR3 runs 15 residues. The CDR3 here is CASSRRRGNPDTQYF. The CDR3 DNA reads TGTGCCAGCAGCCGCCGACGGGGGAATCCGGATACGCAGTATTTT.

This clone was seen many times. This chain connects TRBV4-1 to TRBJ2-7; 7 bases are a match to TRBD2. This CDR3 spans 13 amino acids. Germline loops: CDR1 MGHRA, CDR2 YSYEKL. J lost 4 bases, V lost 4 bases, and 4 bases had no gene match. CDR3 DNA: TGCGCCAGCAGCCTCGAACTAGCGTACGAGCAGTACTTC. Protein: CASSLELAYEQYF.

This chain uses TRBV7-3 with TRBJ1-2; D uncertain. V lost 2 bases to trimming and J lost 8 bases, with 15 bases between them. The V gene's germline CDR1 is SGHTA and CDR2 FQGTGA. There are 14 residues in the CDR3. CDR3 loop: CASSLYQEEAGYTF. CDR3 sequence (DNA): TGTGCCAGCAGCTTATATCAGGAGGAGGCGGGCTACACCTTC.

V usage is TRBV4-3 and J usage is TRBJ2-3; 7 bases are a match to TRBD1. V was pared by 0 bases and J by 1 base, with 7 bases of the junction left unmatched. Germline V gene lookup returns CDR1 LGHNA and CDR2 YSLEER. The CDR3 is 17 amino acids. DNA for the CDR3: TGCGCCAGCAGCCAAGACCCCCGGACAGGCCGCACAGATACGCAGTATTTT. Protein product: CASSQDPRTGRTDTQYF.

The V and J genes are TRBV10-3 and TRBJ1-2; 7 nucleotides agree with TRBD1. This CDR3 region has 16 residues. Germline CDR1 and CDR2: ENHRY and SYGVKD. V shed 3 bases and J 13 bases; nucleotides not matched to a gene: 20. The CDR3 spells CAISEPDRPTSMASTF. The CDR3 coding sequence is TGTGCCATCAGTGAACCGGACAGGCCGACCTCTATGGCTTCCACCTTC.

The J gene is TRBJ2-1, the V gene TRBV5-8, with 11 bases aligning to TRBD2. Per germline, CDR1 SGHTS and CDR2 YDEGEE. The CDR3 has 19 amino acids. Losses at the gene ends were 1 base for V and 1 base for J; bases not matched to a gene: 10. In DNA, the CDR3 is TGTGCCAGCAGCTTGACTAGCGGGAGCGGTATCGGTTCCTACAATGAGCAGTTCTTC. Translation: CASSLTSGSGIGSYNEQFF.

The rearrangement links TRBV9 to TRBJ2-7, with D perhaps TRBD2 (6 bases). The length of the CDR3 is 14 residues. Germline V gives CDR1 SGDLS, CDR2 YYNGEE. V lost 4 bases and J lost 0, with 11 bases in between. The CDR3 DNA is TGTGCCAGCAGCTTGGGGAGGAGCTCCTACGAGCAGTACTTC. Protein sequence: CASSLGRSSYEQYF.

The J gene is TRBJ2-7, the V gene TRBV7-2, with D possibly TRBD2 on 5 matching bases. This CDR3 has 19 amino acids. With 5 bases removed from V and 3 bases from J, the gap between germline ends came to 29 bases. Germline CDR1 and CDR2: SGHTA and FQGNSA. The CDR3 bases are TGTGCCAGCAGCCAGACCCAGATGCGGCGGGTCCCCAATGACTACGAGCAGTACTTC. Amino acid sequence: CASSQTQMRRVPNDYEQYF.